These T cell receptor beta chains were read from a single sample in a study of shared clonotypes between healthy human individuals. Measured with immunoSEQ multiplex PCR; TCRdb has only the in-frame clones, and not every one. The sample yields roughly 520,000 clones, 95% to 96% seen once. Sequencing was performed on naive CD4+ T cells sorted from blood. These receptors were taken from a woman aged 25 to 39 in good health. Both conserved end residues are trimmed from each CDR3. A D gene is named only where the DNA matches it firmly.

>TRBD2|TRBV28
ASMIAGGPIVEQY
>.|TRBV25-1
APSSRQNSSTDTQY
>TRBD1|TRBV18
ASSPDRGVGNTQY
>.|TRBV27
ASSLYRGGELF
>.|TRBV20-1
SARDVAEPT
>TRBD2|TRBV15
ATSRGGRSGTSGGRVQY
>.|TRBV20-1
SAPTVYEQY
>.|TRBV29-1
SVEVSRQSYEQY
>.|TRBV5-1
ASSSYLNTEAF
>TRBD1|TRBV28
ATTYRRQGPGYT